What follows are 3 T cell receptor beta chains derived from one specimen sequenced in a study of blood T cells in healthy people across ages. Primers used in a second PCR of about 7 to 12 cycles were a sample-barcoded 5' primer and a J-beta primer mix. TCRdb redid the calling of the 5' RACE reads with MiXCR, one entry per CDR3 protein. The repertoire holds roughly 1,000,000 distinct CDR3 sequences, with roughly 24% as singletons. These sequences were also reported in another study, on T cells of mothers and their children.

The sequenced sample was blood. The source is a girl aged 2 to 9 in good health.

This clonotype was detected a few times. This chain connects TRBV12-3 or TRBV12-4 to TRBJ1-2, with 10 bases identical to TRBD1. With 5 bases clipped from V and 9 bases from J, the junction kept 6 bases outside the gene matches. The CDR3 has 13 amino acids. In nucleotides, the CDR3 is TGTGCCAGCAGTCCGACAGGGGGCTCCCGCTACACCTTC. This encodes CASSPTGGSRYTF.

This clonotype was seen a handful of times. The chain is built from TRBV4-1 and TRBJ2-5; a possible D gene is TRBD2 (6 bases). The J call is uncertain, as TRBJ2-7 better fits the DNA end. CDR1 and CDR2 (germline): MGHRA, YSYEKL. The CDR3 sequence is 16 residues long. This CDR3 is CASSQETGVLSYEQYF. Written as DNA, the CDR3 is TGCGCCAGCAGCCAAGAAACGGGGGTCTTGTCCTACGAGCAGTACTTC.

This clonotype has a handful of counts. This chain joins TRBV3-1 and TRBJ2-7; D gene unclear. Germline V lookup: CDR1 LGHDT, CDR2 YNNKEL (reference sequence). The CDR3 spans 15 residues. V was trimmed by 4 bases and J by 2 bases, leaving 15 bases between them. CDR3: CASSPLRDPTYEQYF. The CDR3 DNA reads as TGTGCCAGCAGCCCCCTAAGGGATCCGACCTACGAGCAGTACTTC.